This T cell receptor beta chain came from a study of T cell responses to AZD1222 COVID-19 vaccine. The V and J ends lost 4 bases and 1 base respectively, with 10 bases between them. The CDR3 covers 15 residues. Looked up from germline, CDR1 is SEHNR and CDR2 is FQNEAQ (reference sequence). Study findings and constraints: Baseline antibody screening turned up just a handful of seropositive AZD1222 recipients. After the peak T cell response, and only then, were repertoires sampled.

Comments on this clone: Its antigen is unidentified.

Clones were read by immunoSEQ multiplex PCR, and TCRdb kept only the in-frame ones, dropping some. In the table there are under 200,000 clones, around 90% of which are singletons. Sequenced material: peripheral blood, taken 28 days after the second AZD1222 dose. The J gene is TRBJ2-2, the V gene TRBV7-9; TRBD1 might be the D (6 bases). The receptor's source is an adult who received the AZD1222 COVID-19 vaccine. The CDR3 spells CASSSGTRNTGELFF. The DNA for the CDR3 is TGTGCCAGCAGCTCCGGGACACGGAACACCGGGGAGCTGTTTTTT.